A selection of T cell receptor beta chains follows, all from one sample in a study of T cell responses to AZD1222 COVID-19 vaccine. The data were produced by immunoSEQ multiplex PCR, yet TCRdb's version contains in-frame clones alone and is incomplete. Of approximately 90,000 clones in the sample, 75% to 90% were seen once. Sample: peripheral blood, taken on day 0 of AZD1222 vaccination. The origin of the receptors is an adult in good health. Each CDR3 is given with its conserved first and last residue. The D gene is left open where the match is weak. Expanded clones are given a class, and other clones once, few, many or no size at all.

j_gene: TRBJ2-1
v_gene: TRBV19
abundance: few
d_gene: NA
CDR3aa: CASSIESRRSANEQFF
CDR3nt: TGTGCCAGTAGTATAGAATCGCGGAGATCGGCCAATGAGCAGTTCTTC

j_gene: TRBJ1-1
v_gene: TRBV7-6
abundance: NA
d_gene: TRBD1
CDR3aa: CASSRTGVLWDTEAFF
CDR3nt: TGTGCCAGCAGCCGTACAGGGGTTTTGTGGGACACTGAAGCTTTCTTT

j_gene: TRBJ1-2
v_gene: TRBV28
abundance: NA
d_gene: NA
CDR3aa: CASSLEGQDYGYTF
CDR3nt: TGTGCCAGCAGTTTGGAGGGTCAAGACTATGGCTACACCTTC

j_gene: TRBJ2-7
v_gene: TRBV7-9
abundance: NA
d_gene: TRBD1
CDR3aa: CASTPDRTYEQYF
CDR3nt: TGTGCCAGCACGCCGGACAGGACCTACGAGCAGTACTTC

j_gene: TRBJ1-4
v_gene: TRBV7-9
abundance: NA
d_gene: NA
CDR3aa: CASSSRQTNEKLFF
CDR3nt: TGTGCCAGCAGCTCCCGACAGACTAATGAAAAACTGTTTTTT

j_gene: TRBJ2-7
v_gene: TRBV27
abundance: once
d_gene: TRBD2
CDR3aa: CASSQTSGLDEQYF
CDR3nt: TGTGCCAGCAGTCAGACTAGCGGGCTCGACGAGCAGTACTTC

j_gene: TRBJ1-3
v_gene: TRBV2
abundance: NA
d_gene: NA
CDR3aa: CASSLMSGNTIYF
CDR3nt: TGTGCCAGCAGTCTAATGTCTGGAAACACCATATATTTT

j_gene: TRBJ1-2
v_gene: TRBV3-1/TRBV3-2
abundance: NA
d_gene: TRBD1
CDR3aa: CASSQADRSYTF
CDR3nt: TGTGCCAGCAGCCAGGCGGACAGGAGCTACACCTTC

j_gene: TRBJ1-1
v_gene: TRBV4-1
abundance: NA
d_gene: NA
CDR3aa: CASSLGLVAEAFF
CDR3nt: TGCGCCAGCAGCCTTGGACTGGTTGCTGAAGCTTTCTTT

j_gene: TRBJ1-5
v_gene: TRBV28
abundance: NA
d_gene: NA
CDR3aa: CASSLTWDLNQPQHF
CDR3nt: TGTGCCAGCAGCCTCACGTGGGACTTAAATCAGCCCCAGCATTTT

j_gene: TRBJ1-5
v_gene: TRBV5-5
abundance: NA
d_gene: NA
CDR3aa: CASSLELRGSGQPQHF
CDR3nt: TGTGCCAGCAGCTTGGAGCTTCGGGGCAGTGGGCAGCCCCAGCATTTT

j_gene: TRBJ2-2
v_gene: TRBV5-6
abundance: NA
d_gene: NA
CDR3aa: CASSPIQGNGGTGELFF
CDR3nt: TGTGCCAGCAGCCCCATCCAGGGAAACGGGGGCACCGGGGAGCTGTTTTTT

j_gene: TRBJ1-5
v_gene: TRBV5-6
abundance: NA
d_gene: TRBD1
CDR3aa: CASSLGGGGQPQHF
CDR3nt: TGTGCCAGCAGCTTGGGAGGGGGCGGTCAGCCCCAGCATTTT

j_gene: TRBJ1-4
v_gene: TRBV18
abundance: NA
d_gene: NA
CDR3aa: CASSPRPGGTNEKLFF
CDR3nt: TGTGCCAGCTCACCCCGTCCAGGAGGGACTAATGAAAAACTGTTTTTT

j_gene: TRBJ2-2
v_gene: TRBV5-4
abundance: NA
d_gene: NA
CDR3aa: CASSLGLHTGELFF
CDR3nt: TGTGCCAGCAGCTTGGGCCTCCACACCGGGGAGCTGTTTTTT

j_gene: TRBJ2-7
v_gene: TRBV12-3/TRBV12-4
abundance: NA
d_gene: NA
CDR3aa: CASSGRLNEQYF
CDR3nt: TGTGCCAGCAGTGGGAGGTTGAACGAGCAGTACTTC

j_gene: TRBJ2-1
v_gene: TRBV24-1
abundance: NA
d_gene: NA
CDR3aa: CATSAPAGRYNEQFF
CDR3nt: TGTGCCACCAGTGCTCCAGCGGGTCGATACAATGAGCAGTTCTTC

j_gene: TRBJ1-3
v_gene: TRBV13
abundance: once
d_gene: NA
CDR3aa: CASSLGGVYSGNTIYF
CDR3nt: TGTGCCAGCAGCTTAGGCGGGGTCTACTCTGGAAACACCATATATTTT

j_gene: TRBJ2-7
v_gene: TRBV27
abundance: NA
d_gene: NA
CDR3aa: CASGRYEQYF
CDR3nt: TGTGCCAGCGGCCGCTACGAGCAGTACTTC

j_gene: TRBJ2-7
v_gene: TRBV2
abundance: once
d_gene: NA
CDR3aa: CASSAVTEQYF
CDR3nt: TGTGCCAGCAGTGCTGTAACCGAGCAGTACTTC

j_gene: TRBJ2-2
v_gene: TRBV12-3/TRBV12-4
abundance: NA
d_gene: NA
CDR3aa: CASSPDRVVLFF
CDR3nt: TGTGCCAGCAGTCCGGACCGTGTAGTGCTGTTTTTT

j_gene: TRBJ2-7
v_gene: TRBV6-5
abundance: NA
d_gene: NA
CDR3aa: CASRPQGRPYEQYF
CDR3nt: TGTGCCAGCAGACCCCAGGGTAGGCCCTACGAGCAGTACTTC

j_gene: TRBJ1-5
v_gene: TRBV7-2
abundance: NA
d_gene: NA
CDR3aa: CASSSYNQPQHF
CDR3nt: TGTGCCAGCAGCTCATACAATCAGCCCCAGCATTTT

j_gene: TRBJ1-6
v_gene: TRBV5-5
abundance: once
d_gene: TRBD1
CDR3aa: CASSSNTGAYSPLHF
CDR3nt: TGTGCCAGCAGCAGCAACACAGGGGCCTATTCACCCCTCCACTTT

j_gene: TRBJ1-2
v_gene: TRBV10-3
abundance: NA
d_gene: NA
CDR3aa: CATQRTDYGYTF
CDR3nt: TGTGCCACCCAAAGGACTGACTATGGCTACACCTTC

j_gene: TRBJ1-2
v_gene: TRBV2
abundance: NA
d_gene: NA
CDR3aa: CASSPWAGIHGYTF
CDR3nt: TGTGCCAGCAGCCCTTGGGCGGGGATTCATGGCTACACCTTC

j_gene: TRBJ1-5
v_gene: TRBV6-1
abundance: once
d_gene: NA
CDR3aa: CASSVEGSGRGNQPQHF
CDR3nt: TGTGCCAGCAGTGTGGAGGGGTCAGGGAGAGGCAATCAGCCCCAGCATTTT

j_gene: TRBJ2-3
v_gene: TRBV5-6
abundance: NA
d_gene: NA
CDR3aa: CASSSGWQNTDTQYF
CDR3nt: TGTGCCAGCAGCTCCGGCTGGCAGAACACAGATACGCAGTATTTT

j_gene: TRBJ1-1
v_gene: TRBV6-6
abundance: NA
d_gene: NA
CDR3aa: CATERKPGHLNTEAFF
CDR3nt: TGTGCCACCGAGAGGAAACCCGGACATTTGAACACTGAAGCTTTCTTT

j_gene: TRBJ2-7
v_gene: TRBV6-1
abundance: NA
d_gene: TRBD1
CDR3aa: CASSEARDSLRSYEQYF
CDR3nt: TGTGCCAGCAGTGAAGCAAGGGACAGCCTTCGCTCCTACGAGCAGTACTTC

j_gene: TRBJ2-1
v_gene: TRBV4-1
abundance: NA
d_gene: NA
CDR3aa: CASSPEWGRVHEQFF
CDR3nt: TGCGCCAGCAGCCCCGAATGGGGCAGGGTGCATGAGCAGTTCTTC

j_gene: TRBJ2-7
v_gene: TRBV4-2
abundance: NA
d_gene: NA
CDR3aa: CASSQPSGEQYF
CDR3nt: TGTGCCAGCAGCCAACCTTCTGGCGAGCAGTACTTC

j_gene: TRBJ2-1
v_gene: TRBV5-1
abundance: NA
d_gene: TRBD1
CDR3aa: CASSPGDRGNEQFF
CDR3nt: TGCGCCAGCAGTCCCGGGGACAGGGGCAATGAGCAGTTCTTC

j_gene: TRBJ1-5
v_gene: TRBV6-1
abundance: few
d_gene: NA
CDR3aa: CASSERAQPQHF
CDR3nt: TGTGCCAGCAGTGAACGTGCCCAGCCCCAGCATTTT

j_gene: TRBJ1-3
v_gene: TRBV5-6
abundance: NA
d_gene: NA
CDR3aa: CASSLSSGNTIYF
CDR3nt: TGTGCCAGCAGCTTGAGTTCTGGAAACACCATATATTTT

j_gene: TRBJ1-5
v_gene: TRBV7-9
abundance: NA
d_gene: NA
CDR3aa: CASSLYIGTSNQPQHF
CDR3nt: TGTGCCAGCAGCTTGTATATAGGGACTAGCAATCAGCCCCAGCATTTT

j_gene: TRBJ2-3
v_gene: TRBV19
abundance: NA
d_gene: TRBD2
CDR3aa: CASRTRAGATDTQYF
CDR3nt: TGTGCCAGTAGAACCAGGGCGGGAGCCACAGATACGCAGTATTTT

j_gene: TRBJ2-1
v_gene: TRBV19
abundance: NA
d_gene: NA
CDR3aa: CASSISSGFNEQFF
CDR3nt: TGTGCCAGTAGTATATCTTCGGGATTCAATGAGCAGTTCTTC

j_gene: TRBJ2-1
v_gene: TRBV24-1
abundance: NA
d_gene: NA
CDR3aa: CATSEAGAKNNEQFF
CDR3nt: TGTGCCACCAGTGAGGCAGGGGCTAAGAACAATGAGCAGTTCTTC

j_gene: TRBJ1-1
v_gene: TRBV18
abundance: NA
d_gene: NA
CDR3aa: CASSLGGAEAFF
CDR3nt: TGTGCCAGCTCACTCGGGGGCGCTGAAGCTTTCTTT

j_gene: TRBJ1-6
v_gene: TRBV6-6
abundance: NA
d_gene: TRBD1
CDR3aa: CASRPGQEPSPLHF
CDR3nt: TGTGCCAGCAGACCGGGACAGGAGCCTTCACCCCTCCACTTT

j_gene: TRBJ2-1
v_gene: TRBV11-3
abundance: once
d_gene: NA
CDR3aa: CASSLEKGSSYNEQFF
CDR3nt: TGTGCCAGCAGCTTAGAAAAGGGTAGCTCCTACAATGAGCAGTTCTTC

j_gene: TRBJ2-1
v_gene: TRBV30
abundance: NA
d_gene: NA
CDR3aa: CAWSVGGRRNEQFF
CDR3nt: TGTGCCTGGAGTGTAGGGGGGCGAAGGAATGAGCAGTTCTTC

j_gene: TRBJ1-5
v_gene: TRBV3-1/TRBV3-2
abundance: few
d_gene: NA
CDR3aa: CASSQDRQRQHF
CDR3nt: TGTGCCAGCAGCCAAGATCGGCAGCGCCAGCATTTT

j_gene: TRBJ2-2
v_gene: TRBV2
abundance: once
d_gene: NA
CDR3aa: CASSEALGTGELFF
CDR3nt: TGTGCCAGCAGTGAAGCCCTTGGAACCGGGGAGCTGTTTTTT

j_gene: TRBJ1-1
v_gene: TRBV10-2
abundance: NA
d_gene: NA
CDR3aa: CASSEPPGTNTEAFF
CDR3nt: TGCGCCAGCAGTGAGCCCCCGGGGACCAACACTGAAGCTTTCTTT

j_gene: TRBJ2-1
v_gene: TRBV2
abundance: NA
d_gene: TRBD1
CDR3aa: CASSRRGTGPFNEQFF
CDR3nt: TGTGCCAGCAGTAGAAGGGGGACAGGGCCTTTTAATGAGCAGTTCTTC

j_gene: TRBJ2-3
v_gene: TRBV19
abundance: NA
d_gene: TRBD2
CDR3aa: CASSTGRADTQYF
CDR3nt: TGTGCCAGTAGTACCGGGAGGGCTGATACGCAGTATTTT

j_gene: TRBJ2-5
v_gene: TRBV7-2
abundance: NA
d_gene: TRBD2
CDR3aa: CASSLGLTALAVQETQYF
CDR3nt: TGTGCCAGCAGCTTAGGGTTAACGGCACTAGCGGTCCAAGAGACCCAGTACTTC

j_gene: TRBJ1-2
v_gene: TRBV2
abundance: NA
d_gene: TRBD1
CDR3aa: CASRRTGDPYGYTF
CDR3nt: TGTGCCAGCAGGAGGACAGGGGATCCCTATGGCTACACCTTC

j_gene: TRBJ2-7
v_gene: TRBV28
abundance: NA
d_gene: NA
CDR3aa: CASTTEDNPYEQYF
CDR3nt: TGTGCCAGCACCACGGAGGACAACCCCTACGAGCAGTACTTC

j_gene: TRBJ2-1
v_gene: TRBV5-1
abundance: NA
d_gene: NA
CDR3aa: CASSLGNKYNEQFF
CDR3nt: TGCGCCAGCAGCTTGGGTAACAAGTACAATGAGCAGTTCTTC

j_gene: TRBJ2-7
v_gene: TRBV7-6
abundance: medium-sized
d_gene: NA
CDR3aa: CASSEGPNYEQYF
CDR3nt: TGTGCCAGCAGCGAGGGACCAAACTACGAGCAGTACTTC

j_gene: TRBJ2-3
v_gene: TRBV5-4
abundance: NA
d_gene: NA
CDR3aa: CASSLVLSTDTQYF
CDR3nt: TGTGCCAGCAGCTTGGTGCTGAGCACAGATACGCAGTATTTT

j_gene: TRBJ2-3
v_gene: TRBV24-1
abundance: NA
d_gene: NA
CDR3aa: CATSDMDTQYF
CDR3nt: TGTGCCACCAGTGATATGGATACGCAGTATTTT

j_gene: TRBJ2-1
v_gene: TRBV7-9
abundance: NA
d_gene: NA
CDR3aa: CASSQGRTYNEQFF
CDR3nt: TGTGCCAGCAGCCAGGGACGGACGTACAATGAGCAGTTCTTC

j_gene: TRBJ1-1
v_gene: TRBV7-9
abundance: NA
d_gene: TRBD1
CDR3aa: CASSLYRRGRRTEAFF
CDR3nt: TGTGCCAGCAGCTTATATCGCAGGGGGCGTCGTACTGAAGCTTTCTTT